The 17 T cell receptor beta chains presented below share a single source sample, sequenced in a study of human T cells and chemical hapten exposure. TCRdb re-called the RACE reads with MiXCR, one entry per CDR3 protein. The sample has 190,000 or so distinct CDR3 sequences, approximately 26% seen once. Time point of the sample: patch test 3, about 24 weeks after DPC sensitization. Described treatment: therapeutic diphenylcyclopropenone sensitization with weekly scalp DPC. The sample in question was whole blood, obtained in connection with sensitization to the hapten diphenylcyclopropenone (DPC). The receptors shown here come from a woman in her thirties or forties with alopecia areata. Some clones in this sample may be carry-over from other donors' samples.

The chain uses TRBV28 and TRBJ2-5, with 7 bases lining up with TRBD1. The CDR3 has 14 residues. CDR1 is MDHEN, CDR2 SYDVKM, per germline. The J segment lost 4 bases and the V segment lost 5 bases, leaving 7 bases of the junction unmatched. DNA for the CDR3: TGTGCCAGCAGTGCAACAGGGGTGACAGAGACCCAGTACTTC. This translates into CASSATGVTETQYF.

This chain joins TRBV6-2 or TRBV6-3 and TRBJ2-1; the D is unclear. The V gene's germline CDR1 is MNHEY and CDR2 SVGEGT. The CDR3 runs 16 residues. V lost 5 bases and J 0 bases, leaving 14 bases between the germline ends. CDR3 protein: CASSGLLSPSYNEQFF. The CDR3 coding sequence is TGTGCCAGCAGTGGATTACTCAGCCCCTCCTACAATGAGCAGTTCTTC.

This clonotype was detected only a few times. This chain links TRBV9 with TRBJ2-7; D may be TRBD1 (6 bases). V gave up 0 bases and J gave up 0 bases, with 10 bases separating them. Germline loops: CDR1 SGDLS, CDR2 YYNGEE. This CDR3 contains 15 residues. CDR3 protein: CASSVGRQDSYEQYF. Here the CDR3 DNA reads TGTGCCAGCAGCGTAGGTCGACAGGACTCCTACGAGCAGTACTTC.

This clonotype came up a few times. The chain has TRBV28 and TRBJ2-1; D possibly corresponds to TRBD1 (5 bases). Trimming left V 3 bases short and J 0 bases short, with 6 bases between. Germline-derived CDR1 and CDR2 are MDHEN and SYDVKM. This CDR3 contains 14 residues. The CDR3 here is CASSFDSSYNEQFF. CDR3 DNA: TGTGCCAGCAGTTTCGACAGCTCCTACAATGAGCAGTTCTTC.

This clonotype was counted only a few times. The rearrangement links TRBV5-1 to TRBJ1-1, with a possible D match to TRBD1 (6 bases). V was clipped by 4 bases and J by 0 bases, with 7 bases between them. Germline lookup yields CDR1 SGHRS and CDR2 YFSETQ. The length of the CDR3 is 13 residues. The DNA of the CDR3 is TGCGCCAGCAGCCGGGGGCTGAACACTGAAGCTTTCTTT. As protein: CASSRGLNTEAFF.

This clonotype is a singleton in its sample. The gene calls are TRBV19 and TRBJ2-7; 7 positions agree with TRBD2. Per the germline V gene, CDR1 is LNHDA and CDR2 is SQIVND (reference sequence). Trimming removed 3 bases from V and 3 bases from J; junction bases left unmatched: 2. CDR3 length: 13 residues. Here the CDR3 DNA reads TGTGCCAGTAGTATTAAGCGGGACTACGAGCAGTACTTC. Its protein product is CASSIKRDYEQYF.

This clonotype was seen just once. V is TRBV12-3 or TRBV12-4 and J is TRBJ2-3; D is possibly TRBD1 (5 bases). The V and J ends lost 6 bases and 3 bases respectively, with 16 bases between them. CDR3 length: 15 amino acids. The CDR3 DNA reads as TGTGCCAGCAGGCTACAGGCTGTCGGAACAGATACGCAGTATTTT. It is translated as CASRLQAVGTDTQYF.

The chain links TRBV11-2 to TRBJ2-2, with a weak D call TRBD2 (5 bases). The CDR3 length is 16 residues. Trimming pared 0 bases from V and 4 bases from J, leaving 12 bases between. Per the germline V gene, CDR1 is SGHAT and CDR2 is FQNNGV. In DNA, the CDR3 is TGTGCCAGCAGCTTAGATGAGCGGAGGTCCACCGGGGAGCTGTTTTTT. This gives the protein CASSLDERRSTGELFF.

This rearrangement joins TRBV20-1 to TRBJ2-1, with D possibly matching TRBD1 (5 bases). The CDR3 spans 17 residues. Germline CDR1 and CDR2: DFQATT and SNEGSKA (reference sequence). Between the trimmed V and J ends, which lost 1 base and 0 bases, there was a span of 16 bases. For the CDR3, the DNA is TGCAGTGCTAGAGCGAAGGGGTTCTCTAGCTCCTACAATGAGCAGTTCTTC. It yields the protein CSARAKGFSSSYNEQFF.

This clonotype has a handful of counts. The genes are TRBV20-1 and TRBJ1-5, with D perhaps TRBD1 (5 bases). Germline CDR1 reads DFQATT; CDR2 reads SNEGSKA (reference sequence). The CDR3 extends over 14 amino acids. V was shortened by 4 bases and J by 1 base, with 11 bases between the two germline ends. CDR3 amino acids: CSATGGGSNQPQHF. Written as DNA, the CDR3 is TGCAGTGCTACGGGGGGGGGGAGCAATCAGCCCCAGCATTTT.

The chain employs TRBV6-5 and TRBJ2-7; D is possibly TRBD1 or TRBD2 (5 bases each). There are 11 residues in the CDR3. Deletions cut 8 bases from V and 8 bases from J, with 13 bases between. Germline lookup yields CDR1 MNHEY and CDR2 SVGAGI. CDR3 DNA: TGTGCCAGCCGGGACCCACTCAAGCAGTACTTC. This encodes CASRDPLKQYF.

This clonotype was detected ten times or more. The V call is TRBV18, the J call TRBJ2-4; D remains ambiguous. V lost 3 bases to trimming and J lost 7 bases, with 13 bases between them. Looked up from germline, CDR1 is KGHSH and CDR2 is LQKENI. The CDR3 has 14 residues. The CDR3 DNA is TGTGCCAGCTCACCTGGAGAGGCAGTGAACATTCAGTACTTC. This sequence encodes CASSPGEAVNIQYF.

J is TRBJ1-2 and V is TRBV6-4; TRBD1 agrees at 11 bases. With V trimmed by 7 bases and J by 8 bases, 12 bases remained unmatched. The CDR3 contains 15 residues. Germline lookup yields CDR1 MRHNA and CDR2 SNTAGT. CDR3 region: CASTPGQGAGGGYTF. CDR3 DNA sequence: TGTGCCAGCACCCCAGGACAGGGGGCTGGGGGAGGCTACACCTTC.

Concerning this clonotype itself: The junction and the germline gene differ at one end; a read error may be behind it. The rearrangement joins TRBV5-1 to TRBJ2-5; D is undetermined. CDR1 and CDR2 (germline): SGHRS, YFSETQ. The length of the CDR3 is 13 residues. The CDR3 protein is CASSLASQGTQYF. DNA for the CDR3: TGCGCCAGCAGCTTGGCCAGCCAAGGGACCCAGTACTTC.

CDR3 in amino acids: CASSEAQVQGQPQHF. In DNA form, the CDR3 reads TGTGCCAGCAGTGAAGCCCAGGTCCAAGGCCAGCCCCAGCATTTT. The V and J genes are TRBV6-1 and TRBJ1-5; no clear D gene. The CDR3 consists of 15 residues. Trimming took 0 bases from V and 7 from J, leaving 13 bases between them. The V gene's germline CDR1 is MNHNS and CDR2 SASEGT.

There are a few counts of this clonotype. At one end, the junction sequence differs from germline, possibly due to a read error. CDR3 amino acids: CSARDGIGTGGLEAQYF. CDR3 DNA sequence: TGCAGTGCTAGAGATGGGATCGGGACAGGGGGCTTAGAGGCCCAGTACTTC. The chain is built from TRBV20-1 and TRBJ2-5, with TRBD1 identical over 12 bases. Germline CDR1 reads DFQATT; CDR2 reads SNEGSKA (reference sequence). This CDR3 region has 17 residues.

This chain connects TRBV29-1 to TRBJ2-5; 7 bases agree with TRBD1. The germline V gene encodes CDR1 SQVTM and CDR2 ANQGSEA. V was pared by 8 bases and J by 0 bases, with 6 bases of the junction left unmatched. The CDR3 covers 13 residues. In DNA form, the CDR3 reads TGCAGCACCCAAAGGGGGCACCAAGAGACCCAGTACTTC. It specifies CSTQRGHQETQYF.